A selection of T cell receptor beta chains follows, all from one sample in a study of breast tumors, draining lymph nodes, adjacent tissues. TCRdb passed the multiplex PCR reads through MiXCR, listing each CDR3 protein once. The table records nearly 200,000 distinct CDR3 sequences, approximately 33% of them present only once. Sequencing used axillary lymph node tissue. Receptors originate from a female donor with breast cancer. Some clones in this sample may be carry-over from other donors' samples. Both conserved end residues are part of each CDR3. The order of the fields is J gene, V gene, clone size, D gene, CDR3 protein, CDR3 DNA. D genes are given only for firm matches. Clone size appears in some rows only: once, few, many, or a class for an expanded clone.

TRBJ2-3,TRBV12-3/TRBV12-4,.,.,CASSLGGGTTDTQYF,TGTGCCAGCAGTTTAGGAGGTGGGACCACAGATACGCAGTATTTT
TRBJ2-7,TRBV20-1,many,TRBD2,CSAPAGTSGGSYEQYF,TGCAGTGCTCCGGCGGGGACTAGCGGGGGTTCCTACGAGCAGTACTTC
TRBJ2-1,TRBV20-1,many,TRBD1,CSARDPGQGAFNEQFF,TGCAGTGCTAGAGATCCGGGACAGGGGGCTTTCAATGAGCAGTTCTTC
TRBJ1-2,TRBV7-2,.,TRBD1,CASSPGTGGIYGYPF,TGTGCCAGCAGCCCAGGGACAGGGGGCATCTATGGCTACCCCTTC
TRBJ2-5,TRBV24-1,many,TRBD1,CATRGSGQGDQETQYF,TGTGCCACCAGGGGTTCGGGGCAGGGGGATCAAGAGACCCAGTACTTC
TRBJ2-3,TRBV29-1,once,TRBD2,CSLVPGLANTQYF,TGCAGCTTGGTGCCCGGACTAGCAAATACGCAGTATTTT
TRBJ2-1,TRBV5-6,.,.,CASSLESSYNEQFF,TGTGCCAGCAGCCTGGAGAGCTCCTACAATGAGCAGTTCTTC
TRBJ1-2,TRBV2,many,.,CASTRTGGHGYTF,TGTGCCAGCACTCGGACCGGGGGTCATGGCTACACCTTC
TRBJ2-7,TRBV18,many,.,CASSLSGTGAYEQYF,TGTGCCAGCTCACTATCCGGGACCGGGGCGTACGAGCAGTACTTC
TRBJ2-7,TRBV20-1,many,TRBD2,CSANPRTSGRLQYF,TGCAGTGCTAACCCTAGGACTAGCGGGAGGTTGCAGTACTTC
TRBJ1-5,TRBV28,.,.,CASHSNQPQHF,TGTGCCAGCCATAGCAATCAGCCCCAGCATTTT
TRBJ1-1,TRBV20-1,many,.,CSAKVNTEAFF,TGCAGTGCTAAAGTGAACACTGAAGCTTTCTTT
TRBJ2-5,TRBV20-1,many,.,CSARDAGTQETQYF,TGCAGTGCCAGGGACGCCGGAACACAAGAGACCCAGTACTTC
TRBJ2-5,TRBV30,many,.,CAWSVGIVETQYF,TGTGCCTGGAGTGTAGGAATAGTGGAGACCCAGTACTTC
TRBJ2-7,TRBV5-1,.,.,CASGFDIGGYEQYF,TGCGCCAGCGGCTTTGATATAGGGGGCTACGAGCAGTACTTC
TRBJ2-2,TRBV2,.,TRBD2,CASSEVLAGAGVTGELLF,TGTGCCAGCAGTGAGGTCTTAGCGGGAGCGGGGGTCACCGGGGAGCTGCTTTTT
TRBJ1-1,TRBV10-3,few,TRBD1,CAIRDRVDTEAFF,TGTGCCATCAGGGACAGGGTGGACACTGAAGCTTTCTTT
TRBJ2-3,TRBV20-1,many,.,CSPKGGIADTQYF,TGCAGCCCAAAAGGGGGAATAGCAGATACGCAGTATTTT
TRBJ2-1,TRBV7-2,many,.,CASSIQGRSSYNEQFF,TGTGCCAGCAGCATCCAAGGACGGAGCTCCTACAATGAGCAGTTCTTC
TRBJ2-3,TRBV7-3,many,.,CASSLMDGDTQYF,TGTGCCAGCAGCTTAATGGACGGAGATACGCAGTATTTT
TRBJ2-7,TRBV5-1,many,TRBD1,CASRRQGVYEQYF,TGCGCCAGCAGGCGGCAGGGGGTCTACGAGCAGTACTTC
TRBJ2-1,TRBV6-5,many,.,CASKGPPWNEQFF,TGTGCCAGCAAGGGCCCGCCGTGGAATGAGCAGTTCTTC
TRBJ1-2,TRBV27,few,TRBD1,CASKTGDGWNGYTF,TGTGCCAGTAAAACAGGGGACGGCTGGAATGGCTACACCTTC
TRBJ2-3,TRBV13,.,.,CASKKQPTKGDTQYF,TGTGCCAGCAAGAAACAGCCGACGAAGGGAGATACGCAGTATTTT
TRBJ1-1,TRBV29-1,.,TRBD1,CSVKGTGVSNTEAFF,TGCAGCGTAAAGGGGACAGGGGTTTCGAACACTGAAGCTTTCTTT
TRBJ1-5,TRBV5-1,.,.,CASSGGGTLDQPQHF,TGCGCCAGCAGCGGGGGGGGTACCCTGGATCAGCCCCAGCATTTT
TRBJ1-2,TRBV20-1,.,TRBD1,CSVDRGYGYTF,TGCAGTGTGGACAGGGGGTATGGCTACACCTTC
TRBJ2-7,TRBV28,many,.,CASSYGLSYEQYF,TGTGCCAGCAGTTACGGACTGAGCTACGAGCAGTACTTC
TRBJ2-5,TRBV20-1,.,.,CSASTLRGTQYF,TGCAGTGCTTCGACCCTGAGAGGGACCCAGTACTTC
TRBJ1-1,TRBV10-3,.,.,CAISGGESTEAFF,TGTGCCATCAGTGGGGGAGAAAGCACTGAAGCTTTCTTT
TRBJ2-5,TRBV3-1,.,.,CASSQDLVSKETQYF,TGTGCCAGCAGCCAAGATCTTGTCAGCAAAGAGACCCAGTACTTC
TRBJ1-4,TRBV7-9,many,.,CASSLGVQQTNEKLFF,TGTGCCAGCAGCTTAGGGGTCCAGCAAACTAATGAAAAACTGTTTTTT
TRBJ2-3,TRBV10-1,many,.,CASSGTTDTQYF,TGCGCCAGCAGTGGGACCACAGATACGCAGTATTTT
TRBJ1-5,TRBV29-1,few,.,CSAWTGGNQPQHF,TGCAGCGCTTGGACGGGAGGCAATCAGCCCCAGCATTTT
TRBJ1-4,TRBV20-1,many,TRBD1,CSARDSGQGDGSEKLFF,TGCAGTGCTAGAGATTCGGGACAGGGGGACGGGAGTGAAAAACTGTTTTTT
TRBJ1-3,TRBV29-1,.,TRBD1,CSVTGTGSSGNTIYF,TGCAGCGTTACCGGGACAGGGAGCTCTGGAAACACCATATATTTT
TRBJ2-7,TRBV20-1,many,TRBD2,CSAKAGTYEQYF,TGCAGTGCTAAAGCGGGAACCTACGAGCAGTACTTC